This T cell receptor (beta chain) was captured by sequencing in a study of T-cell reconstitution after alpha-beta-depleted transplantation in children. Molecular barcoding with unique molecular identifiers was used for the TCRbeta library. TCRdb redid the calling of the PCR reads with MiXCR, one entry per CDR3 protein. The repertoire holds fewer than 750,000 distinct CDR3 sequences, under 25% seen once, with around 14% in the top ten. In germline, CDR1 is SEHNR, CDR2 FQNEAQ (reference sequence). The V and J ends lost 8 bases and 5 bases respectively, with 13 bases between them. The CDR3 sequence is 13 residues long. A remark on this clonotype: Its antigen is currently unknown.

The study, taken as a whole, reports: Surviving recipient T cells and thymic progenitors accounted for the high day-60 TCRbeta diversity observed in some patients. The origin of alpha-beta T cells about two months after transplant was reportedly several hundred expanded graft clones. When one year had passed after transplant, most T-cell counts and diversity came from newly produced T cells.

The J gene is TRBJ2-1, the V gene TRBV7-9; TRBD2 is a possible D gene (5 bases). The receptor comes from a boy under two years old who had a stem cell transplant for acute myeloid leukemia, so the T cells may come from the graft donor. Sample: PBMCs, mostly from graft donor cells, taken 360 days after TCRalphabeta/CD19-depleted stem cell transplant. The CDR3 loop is CASLRPSHNEQFF. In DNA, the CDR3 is TGTGCCAGCCTACGCCCTAGCCACAATGAGCAGTTCTTC.